Each of the 2 T cell receptor beta chains below was sequenced from the same sample in a study of shared clonotypes between healthy human individuals. The repertoire was sequenced with immunoSEQ multiplex PCR; TCRdb's copy has only in-frame clones and lacks some. The sample holds about 640,000 clones, about three quarters seen once. Input material: memory CD4+ T cells sorted from blood. The subset was: CD45RA-negative fraction. The receptors were gathered from a woman in her 30s in good health.

This sequence joins TRBV16 and TRBJ1-1; D uncertain. The V end was cut by 0 bases, the J end by 5 bases, with 16 bases between. CDR1 and CDR2 from the germline V gene are KGHSY and FQNENV. The CDR3 is made up of 16 amino acids. CDR3 residues: CASSQSYSRQTTEAFF. The CDR3 DNA follows: TGTGCCAGCAGCCAATCCTATTCAAGGCAAACGACTGAAGCTTTCTTT. The full variable domain, in which reference TRBV16 and TRBJ1-1 provide the parts outside the CDR3, is GEEVAQTPKHLVRGEGQKAKLYCAPIKGHSYVFWYQQVLKNEFKFLISFQNENVFDETGMPKERFSAKCLPNSPCSLEIQATKLEDSAVYFCASSQSYSRQTTEAFFGQGTRLTVV.

The chain employs TRBV11-2 and TRBJ2-6; D ambiguous. Germline V gene data show CDR1 as SGHAT and CDR2 as FQNNGV. Trimming stripped 1 base from V and 0 bases from J, with 7 bases between. CDR3 length: 16 residues. In DNA form, the CDR3 reads TGTGCCAGCAGCTTAGGACAAAACTCTGGGGCCAACGTCCTGACTTTC. It translates to CASSLGQNSGANVLTF.